This is a list of T cell receptor beta chains from one sample in a study of blood T cell repertoires in COVID-19. The data were produced by immunoSEQ multiplex PCR, yet TCRdb's version contains in-frame clones alone and is incomplete. The table records 360,000 or so clones, roughly 87% of them present only once. Material: PBMCs or T cells enriched from blood (not recorded which). These TCRs come from a woman aged 50 to 60 who had recovered from COVID-19. Each CDR3 is given with its conserved first and last residue. D genes are given only for firm matches. Size is omitted from some rows. Given values are once, few, many or a class for expanded clones.

CDR3aa	CDR3nt	v_gene	j_gene	d_gene	abundance
CASSQGRGQGAMAGNTIYF	TGCGCCAGCAGCCAAGGACGGGGACAGGGGGCAATGGCTGGAAACACCATATATTTT	TRBV4-1	TRBJ1-3	TRBD1	NA
CASSRDKIEAFF	TGTGCCAGCAGCCGAGACAAAATTGAAGCTTTCTTT	TRBV7-9	TRBJ1-1	NA	NA
CASSQDDLTSGGPTDTQYF	TGTGCCAGCAGCCAAGATGACCTTACTAGCGGGGGGCCCACAGATACGCAGTATTTT	TRBV4-2	TRBJ2-3	TRBD2	NA
CASSLGRGPDGYTF	TGCGCCAGCAGCTTGGGCAGGGGGCCGGATGGCTACACCTTC	TRBV5-1	TRBJ1-2	TRBD1	NA
CASSGDRVSGNTIYF	TGTGCCAGCAGCGGGGACAGGGTTTCTGGAAACACCATATATTTT	TRBV9	TRBJ1-3	TRBD1	NA
CATSRARQGYGYTF	TGTGCCACCAGCAGAGCCCGACAGGGCTATGGCTACACCTTC	TRBV15	TRBJ1-2	TRBD1	NA
CASRGGSLGWGYTF	TGTGCCAGCAGGGGGGGGTCTCTTGGTTGGGGCTACACCTTC	TRBV11-2	TRBJ1-2	NA	NA
CASSLSRQQDTF	TGTGCCAGCAGTTTATCCAGACAGCAGGACACCTTC	TRBV28	TRBJ1-2	NA	NA
CASSRQGSTEAFF	TGTGCCAGCAGTCGACAGGGCAGCACTGAAGCTTTCTTT	TRBV12-3/TRBV12-4	TRBJ1-1	TRBD1	NA
CSVGGRVGGYTF	TGCAGCGTCGGAGGCCGGGTAGGCGGCTACACCTTC	TRBV29-1	TRBJ1-2	NA	NA
CATSRGGEKLFF	TGTGCCACCAGCAGGGGGGGTGAAAAACTGTTTTTT	TRBV15	TRBJ1-4	NA	NA
CASSLLGQGDPYTF	TGTGCCAGCAGCTTGTTGGGACAGGGCGACCCGTACACCTTC	TRBV5-6	TRBJ1-2	TRBD1	NA
CATSRDRENTEAFF	TGTGCCACCTCACGGGACAGGGAGAACACTGAAGCTTTCTTT	TRBV10-3	TRBJ1-1	TRBD1	NA
CASSIMGGPEAFF	TGTGCCAGTAGTATAATGGGAGGCCCTGAAGCTTTCTTT	TRBV19	TRBJ1-1	NA	NA
CSVAPLSPDYGYTF	TGCAGCGTTGCCCCGTTGAGTCCCGACTATGGCTACACCTTC	TRBV29-1	TRBJ1-2	NA	NA
CASSRGNLAGGSYNEQFF	TGTGCCAGCAGCCGAGGGAATTTAGCGGGAGGTTCCTACAATGAGCAGTTCTTC	TRBV27	TRBJ2-1	TRBD2	NA
CASSNTGTGEAFF	TGTGCCAGCAGTAACACCGGGACAGGAGAAGCTTTCTTT	TRBV6-2/TRBV6-3	TRBJ1-1	TRBD1	NA
CASDNPDRLNQPQHF	TGTGCCAGTGATAACCCGGACAGACTCAATCAGCCCCAGCATTTT	TRBV19	TRBJ1-5	NA	once
CASSGGGAIDTQYF	TGTGCCAGCTCGGGCGGGGGGGCCATAGATACGCAGTATTTT	TRBV7-3	TRBJ2-3	TRBD2	NA
CASSLGGGSGNTIYF	TGTGCCAGCAGCTTAGGTGGGGGGTCTGGAAACACCATATATTTT	TRBV7-2	TRBJ1-3	NA	NA
CASNPSVRTGAYMNTEAFF	TGTGCCAGCAACCCGTCCGTACGGACAGGGGCGTACATGAACACTGAAGCTTTCTTT	TRBV13	TRBJ1-1	TRBD1	once
CSASGPNYGYTF	TGCAGTGCTAGTGGGCCTAACTATGGCTACACCTTC	TRBV20-1	TRBJ1-2	NA	NA
CASSFGPGPFF	TGTGCCAGCAGTTTTGGGCCAGGTCCTTTCTTT	TRBV12-3/TRBV12-4	TRBJ1-1	NA	once
CASSPTGNSYEQYF	TGTGCCAGCAGCCCGACAGGGAACTCCTACGAGCAGTACTTC	TRBV3-1/TRBV3-2	TRBJ2-7	TRBD1	NA
CSVDHFGDRGLGYGYTF	TGCAGCGTTGATCATTTCGGAGACAGGGGGCTGGGCTATGGCTACACCTTC	TRBV29-1	TRBJ1-2	TRBD1	few
CASSSLPSGLNTGELFF	TGTGCCAGCAGCTCCTTACCTAGCGGACTGAACACCGGGGAGCTGTTTTTT	TRBV6-2/TRBV6-3	TRBJ2-2	TRBD2	NA
CASSFFSGQGTEAFF	TGTGCCAGCAGTTTCTTCTCGGGACAGGGGACTGAAGCTTTCTTT	TRBV27	TRBJ1-1	TRBD1	NA
CASSQPRESTDTQYF	TGTGCCAGCAGCCAACCTCGCGAGAGCACAGATACGCAGTATTTT	TRBV3-1/TRBV3-2	TRBJ2-3	NA	NA
CASSPGTGEGYTF	TGTGCCAGCAGCCCGGGGACAGGGGAAGGCTACACCTTC	TRBV3-1/TRBV3-2	TRBJ1-2	TRBD1	NA
CASSLPGQGGRVDTQYF	TGTGCCAGCAGCTTGCCGGGACAGGGGGGACGGGTCGATACGCAGTATTTT	TRBV5-4	TRBJ2-3	TRBD1	NA
CAISDFGQGDNEQFF	TGTGCCATCAGTGATTTCGGACAGGGGGATAATGAGCAGTTCTTC	TRBV10-3	TRBJ2-1	TRBD1	NA
CASSLSGAYEQYF	TGTGCCAGCAGTTTATCGGGGGCCTACGAGCAGTACTTC	TRBV12-3/TRBV12-4	TRBJ2-7	NA	NA
CASSPQGMAEAFF	TGCGCCAGCAGCCCCCAGGGGATGGCTGAAGCTTTCTTT	TRBV5-1	TRBJ1-1	NA	NA
CASSLLAGDLSEQYF	TGTGCCAGCAGTTTACTAGCGGGGGATTTGTCCGAGCAGTACTTC	TRBV7-6	TRBJ2-7	TRBD2	NA
CASSYSSGASMGYTF	TGTGCCAGCAGTTACTCGAGTGGGGCGTCTATGGGCTACACCTTC	TRBV6-5	TRBJ1-2	NA	NA
CASRGTGITGELFF	TGTGCCAGTCGAGGGACAGGGATCACCGGGGAGCTGTTTTTT	TRBV19	TRBJ2-2	TRBD1	NA
CASSYRGDTEAFF	TGTGCCAGCAGCTACAGGGGAGACACTGAAGCTTTCTTT	TRBV7-2	TRBJ1-1	TRBD1	NA
CASSLLKAGGPNEQFF	TGCGCCAGCAGCCTATTAAAAGCGGGGGGGCCTAATGAGCAGTTCTTC	TRBV4-3	TRBJ2-1	TRBD2	NA
CASSFSGGPSYEQYF	TGTGCCAGCAGCTTTTCGGGAGGGCCCTCCTACGAGCAGTACTTC	TRBV5-4	TRBJ2-7	TRBD2	NA
CASSLAGAGAYNEQFF	TGTGCCAGCAGCTTGGCCGGGGCGGGAGCCTACAATGAGCAGTTCTTC	TRBV5-4	TRBJ2-1	TRBD2	NA
CAADRGPGNTIYF	TGTGCCGCGGACAGGGGGCCTGGAAACACCATATATTTT	TRBV30	TRBJ1-3	TRBD1	NA
CASSIRQVNEKLFF	TGTGCCAGTAGTATCCGACAGGTTAATGAAAAACTGTTTTTT	TRBV19	TRBJ1-4	NA	NA
CASSLRSRQGVTGELFF	TGTGCCAGCAGCTTAAGGAGTCGGCAGGGTGTTACCGGGGAGCTGTTTTTT	TRBV11-2	TRBJ2-2	NA	NA
CASSQARGIGGYTF	TGTGCCAGCAGCCAAGCCAGGGGGATAGGTGGCTACACCTTC	TRBV3-1/TRBV3-2	TRBJ1-2	TRBD1	NA
CASSASRRSNYGYTF	TGTGCCAGCAGCGCTTCTCGGAGGTCTAACTATGGCTACACCTTC	TRBV11-3	TRBJ1-2	NA	NA
CASSLLEGNYGYTF	TGTGCCAGCAGCTTGTTGGAGGGAAACTATGGCTACACCTTC	TRBV7-2	TRBJ1-2	NA	NA
CASSQDQGQQLLAKNIQYF	TGTGCCAGCAGCCAAGATCAGGGGCAGCAACTGCTAGCCAAAAACATTCAGTACTTC	TRBV4-2	TRBJ2-4	NA	NA
CAISEGSGSTDTQYF	TGTGCCATCAGTGAAGGTAGCGGGAGCACAGATACGCAGTATTTT	TRBV10-3	TRBJ2-3	TRBD2	NA
CASSQAPNCHRGLDTQYF	TGTGCCAGCAGCCAAGCCCCCAATTGTCACAGGGGGTTGGATACGCAGTATTTT	TRBV3-1/TRBV3-2	TRBJ2-3	TRBD1	NA
CASSQDTAGGATQYF	TGCGCCAGCAGCCAAGATACAGCTGGTGGGGCAACCCAGTACTTC	TRBV4-1	TRBJ2-5	NA	NA
CASSVVGQPADTQYF	TGTGCCAGCAGCGTAGTTGGGCAACCTGCAGATACGCAGTATTTT	TRBV9	TRBJ2-3	NA	NA
CASSTYRGTEAFF	TGTGCCAGCAGTACGTACAGGGGCACTGAAGCTTTCTTT	TRBV6-2/TRBV6-3	TRBJ1-1	TRBD1	NA